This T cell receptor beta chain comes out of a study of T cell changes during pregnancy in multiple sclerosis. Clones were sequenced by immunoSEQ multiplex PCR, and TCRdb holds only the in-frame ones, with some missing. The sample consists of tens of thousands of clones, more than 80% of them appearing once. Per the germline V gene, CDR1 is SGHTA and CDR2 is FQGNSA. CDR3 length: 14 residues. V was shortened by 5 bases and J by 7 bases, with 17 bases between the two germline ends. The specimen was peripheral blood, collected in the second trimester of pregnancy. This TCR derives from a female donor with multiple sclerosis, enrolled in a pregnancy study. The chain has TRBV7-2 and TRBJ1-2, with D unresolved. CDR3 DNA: TGTGCCAGCAGCCACATGGGTGGTGGCGGTGGCTACACCTTC. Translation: CASSHMGGGGGYTF.